What follows are 27 T cell receptor beta chains derived from one specimen sequenced in a study of shared clonotypes between healthy human individuals. Only in-frame clones appear in the TCRdb table, and some are missing; sequencing was by immunoSEQ multiplex PCR. The sample has about 340,000 clones; about 73% are singletons. The sequenced material came from memory CD4+ T cells sorted from blood. Indicated subset: CD45RA-negative fraction. The receptor set was obtained from a young man in good health.

This clone was seen many times. The chain uses TRBV6-4 and TRBJ2-7, with TRBD2 matching 13 bases. The germline V gene has CDR1 MRHNA and CDR2 SNTAGT. This CDR3 spans 16 amino acids. Losses at the gene ends were 2 bases for V and 4 bases for J; bases not matched to a gene: 5. Here the CDR3 reads CASSDGTSGKRYEQYF. The CDR3 nucleotides read TGTGCCAGCAGTGACGGGACTAGCGGGAAACGGTACGAGCAGTACTTC.

The chain carries TRBV6-1 and TRBJ2-3, with 13 bases aligning to TRBD2. The V gene's germline CDR1 is MNHNS and CDR2 SASEGT. The V segment lost 4 bases and the J segment 9 bases; nucleotides outside the gene matches: 7. The CDR3 has 15 residues. The DNA for the CDR3 is TGTGCCAGCAGTGCAGGGACTAGCGGGACCCAAACGCAGTATTTT. Protein: CASSAGTSGTQTQYF.

This chain joins TRBV5-6 and TRBJ2-3; 15 bases are a match to TRBD2. The length of the CDR3 is 17 residues. The junction had 2 bases not matched to a gene; V was cut back by 0 bases and J by 3 bases. The germline CDR1 and CDR2 sequences are SGHDT and YYEEEE. The CDR3 loop is CASSLGGLAGGTDTQYF. CDR3 nucleotides: TGTGCCAGCAGCTTGGGGGGACTAGCGGGAGGTACAGATACGCAGTATTTT.

The chain joins TRBV2 to TRBJ1-5; tentatively, D is TRBD1 (5 bases). The germline CDR1 and CDR2 sequences are SNHLY and FYNNEI. This CDR3 is built from 13 residues. The germline V and J ends were trimmed by 7 bases and 4 bases, with 11 bases remaining between them. CDR3 loop: CASISAGNQPQHF. CDR3 sequence (DNA): TGTGCCAGCATTTCCGCAGGGAATCAGCCCCAGCATTTT.

This chain connects TRBV19 to TRBJ1-1; 9 positions match TRBD1. Germline V lookup: CDR1 LNHDA, CDR2 SQIVND (reference sequence). The CDR3 is 19 amino acids. Trimming took 4 bases from V and 7 from J; bases not matched to a gene: 22. DNA of the CDR3: TGTGCCAGTAGTACAAACGCTAACAGGGGGCGGACCAATACCCGTGAAGCTTTCTTT. It specifies CASSTNANRGRTNTREAFF.

In its sample, this clone was seen a few times. This chain joins TRBV5-6 and TRBJ2-5; 12 bases line up with TRBD1. The V segment lost 3 bases and the J segment 2 bases; nucleotides outside the gene matches: 8. Germline values: CDR1 SGHDT, CDR2 YYEEEE. CDR3 length equals 17 residues. The CDR3 bases are TGTGCCAGCAGCTCCCCTTCGGGACAGGGGGCACAAGAGACCCAGTACTTC. It specifies CASSSPSGQGAQETQYF.

This sequence joins TRBV2 and TRBJ2-1, with 8 bases lining up with TRBD2. The V gene's germline CDR1 is SNHLY and CDR2 FYNNEI. The CDR3 length is 12 residues. Trimming at V came to 4 bases and at J to 10 bases, leaving 3 bases not matched to a gene. The CDR3 loop is CASSAEREEQFF. The CDR3 DNA reads as TGTGCCAGCAGTGCGGAGCGGGAGGAGCAGTTCTTC.

This clone was recorded only once. This chain uses TRBV10-3 with TRBJ2-1; maybe TRBD2 (5 bases). V was trimmed by 5 bases and J by 9 bases, leaving 14 bases between them. The CDR3 length is 13 residues. Germline-derived CDR1 and CDR2 are ENHRY and SYGVKD. CDR3 protein: CAISTEKRGEQFF. The CDR3 DNA follows: TGTGCCATCAGTACCGAAAAACGGGGTGAGCAGTTCTTC.

V is TRBV27 and J is TRBJ2-5, with 9 bases lining up with TRBD2. Unmatched junction bases numbered 9, after V lost 0 bases and J lost 4 bases. The CDR3 covers 17 residues. From germline, CDR1 is MNHEY and CDR2 SMNVEV (reference sequence). The CDR3 nucleotides are TGTGCCAGCAGTTTATCGGCTACTAGCGGGTCGGGAGAGACCCAGTACTTC. It codes for CASSLSATSGSGETQYF.

This chain joins TRBV28 and TRBJ1-2; D ambiguous. The V and J ends lost 6 bases and 10 bases respectively, with 12 bases between them. Germline V gene sequence: CDR1 MDHEN, CDR2 SYDVKM. CDR3 length equals 11 residues. The CDR3 region has the DNA TGTGCCAGCAGCCAAGGTCCGTACTACACCTTC. Amino acids: CASSQGPYYTF.

This clone was seen a handful of times. V and J are TRBV2 and TRBJ1-2; 9 nucleotides match TRBD1. The germline V gene has CDR1 SNHLY and CDR2 FYNNEI. V was clipped by 6 bases and J by 5 bases; unmatched bases: 7. There are 14 residues in the CDR3. The CDR3 reads CASSEDRGGYGYTF. The DNA of the CDR3 is TGTGCCAGCAGCGAGGACAGGGGTGGATATGGCTACACCTTC.

This clone turned up a few times. At one of its ends the junction is not consistent with the germline gene, which may arise from a read error. The chain links TRBV11-2 to TRBJ2-7, with D possibly matching TRBD1 (5 bases). The CDR3 extends over 14 amino acids. Germline V gene sequence: CDR1 SGHAT, CDR2 FQNNGV. The chain's CDR3 is CASSSDTLSSEQYF. For the CDR3, the DNA is TGTGCCAGCAGTTCGGACACGTTATCCTCCGAGCAGTACTTC.

The chain links TRBV2 to TRBJ1-5, with a weak D call TRBD1 (6 bases). The CDR3 sequence is 14 residues long. V was shortened by 6 bases and J by 2 bases, with 11 bases between the two germline ends. Per the germline V gene, CDR1 is SNHLY and CDR2 is FYNNEI. The CDR3 nucleotides read TGTGCCAGCAGACAGGGAAACGGCAATCAGCCCCAGCATTTT. It translates to CASRQGNGNQPQHF. The complete variable domain, with remaining parts taken from reference TRBV2 and TRBJ1-5, reads EPEVTQTPSHQVTQMGQEVILRCVPISNHLYFYWYRQILGQKVEFLVSFYNNEISEKSEIFDDQFSVERPDGSNFTLKIRSTKLEDSAMYFCASRQGNGNQPQHFGDGTRLSIL.

Comment on this clone: Additional DNA sequences in this sample encode the identical CDR3. V is TRBV13 and J is TRBJ2-7; 7 bases align to TRBD1. The CDR3 has 15 residues. The ends lost 0 bases at V and 0 bases at J; junction bases unmatched: 2. Germline assignment: CDR1 PRHDT and CDR2 FYEKMQ (reference sequence). The CDR3 spells CASSLGDRSSYEQYF. The DNA for the CDR3 is TGTGCCAGCAGCTTAGGGGACAGGAGCTCCTACGAGCAGTACTTC.

This clone showed up just once. The chain joins TRBV11-2 to TRBJ2-7; 11 bases line up with TRBD2. This CDR3 is 17 amino acids long. The germline CDR1 and CDR2 sequences are SGHAT and FQNNGV. Losses at the gene ends were 5 bases for V and 8 bases for J; bases not matched to a gene: 17. The CDR3 DNA reads as TGTGCCAGCAGCCGGGCAATTAGCGGGAGGGCCGATGTCAAGCAGTACTTC. It encodes CASSRAISGRADVKQYF.

The chain combines TRBV7-2 with TRBJ1-2; the D gene is possibly TRBD1 (6 bases). The CDR3 is 16 residues long. Germline CDR1 and CDR2: SGHTA and FQGNSA. Between the trimmed V and J ends, which lost 0 bases and 5 bases, there was a span of 16 bases. CDR3 in DNA: TGTGCCAGCAGCTTAGCCGGCAGGGGTTCTTTATATGGCTACACCTTC. It encodes CASSLAGRGSLYGYTF.

This clone was seen just once. The chain employs TRBV7-6 and TRBJ2-7; TRBD1 agrees at 9 bases. The germline gives CDR1 SGHVS, CDR2 FNYEAQ. J was trimmed by 5 bases and V by 1 base; bases with no gene match: 12. This CDR3 comprises 17 residues. The CDR3 nucleotides are TGTGCCAGCAGCTTAGTTTCGACTGGGACAGGGTCCCACGAGCAGTACTTC. This encodes CASSLVSTGTGSHEQYF.

The chain employs TRBV27 and TRBJ1-1; tentative D call: TRBD1 (5 bases). V was cut by 1 base and J by 0 bases, with 21 bases left in between. The CDR3 runs 19 residues. Germline V gene lookup returns CDR1 MNHEY and CDR2 SMNVEV (reference sequence). CDR3 in DNA: TGTGCCAGCAGTTTATTCGGCCGGGGGGGACTAAACATGAACACTGAAGCTTTCTTT. This gives the protein CASSLFGRGGLNMNTEAFF.

This CDR3 reads CASSQDHGYTTDTQYF. The CDR3 DNA is TGCGCCAGCAGCCAAGATCACGGGTATACAACGGATACGCAGTATTTT. The V call is TRBV4-3, the J call TRBJ2-3; the D is unclear. The CDR3 runs 16 residues. V was clipped by 0 bases and J by 6 bases, with 16 bases between them. CDR1 and CDR2 from the germline V gene are LGHNA and YSLEER.

This sequence joins TRBV19 and TRBJ1-5, with TRBD1 as a possible D gene (5 bases). Germline assignment: CDR1 LNHDA and CDR2 SQIVND (reference sequence). V lost 2 bases and J 6 bases, leaving 14 bases between the germline ends. The CDR3 is made up of 15 amino acids. The CDR3 DNA follows: TGTGCCAGTAGTATAATCAGGGTCGGGGGTCAGCCCCAGCATTTT. Translation: CASSIIRVGGQPQHF.

This clone appeared many times. The chain has TRBV7-8 and TRBJ1-1; D is unclear. Germline V CDR1 and CDR2: SGHVS, FQNEAQ. V lost 5 bases and J 1 base, leaving 17 bases between the germline ends. The CDR3 is made up of 16 amino acids. This chain's CDR3 is CASSRGRPSGNTEAFF. The DNA of the CDR3 is TGTGCCAGCAGCCGTGGACGCCCCTCAGGGAACACTGAAGCTTTCTTT.

The chain is built from TRBV10-2 and TRBJ1-5; a weak D match, TRBD1 (6 bases). The CDR3 consists of 14 residues. V lost 6 bases and J lost 7, with 16 bases in between. Per the germline V gene, CDR1 is WSHSY and CDR2 is SAAADI. DNA of the CDR3: TGCGCCAGCAGGGAAGCGGGGAGGGGGCAGCCCCAGCATTTT. This codes for CASREAGRGQPQHF.

The chain employs TRBV7-2 and TRBJ1-1; the D is unclear. V was trimmed by 8 bases and J by 1 base, leaving 11 bases between them. CDR1 and CDR2 from the germline V gene are SGHTA and FQGNSA. The CDR3 contains 13 residues. CDR3 in amino acids: CASSVGENTEAFF. CDR3 nucleotides: TGTGCCAGCTCGGTGGGAGAGAACACTGAAGCTTTCTTT.

This clone was picked up a small number of times. This CDR3 is CASSWATGTGGLGANVLTF. The CDR3 bases are TGCGCCAGCAGCTGGGCGACCGGGACAGGGGGTCTTGGGGCCAACGTCCTGACTTTC. The gene calls are TRBV5-1 and TRBJ2-6, with 11 bases fitting TRBD1. V was pared by 3 bases and J by 3 bases, with 11 bases of the junction left unmatched. Germline assignment: CDR1 SGHRS and CDR2 YFSETQ. The CDR3 loop spans 19 amino acids.

Details on this clone: Other DNA sequences in this sample translate to the same CDR3. This chain links TRBV28 with TRBJ2-2; D is ambiguous. V lost 1 base and J lost 8, with 5 bases in between. CDR3 length equals 12 residues. Germline-derived CDR1 and CDR2 are MDHEN and SYDVKM. The CDR3 reads CASSLFGGELFF. The CDR3 DNA is TGTGCCAGCAGTTTATTCGGTGGGGAGCTGTTTTTT. The full variable domain, rest sourced from reference TRBV28 and TRBJ2-2, is DVKVTQSSRYLVKRTGEKVFLECVQDMDHENMFWYRQDPGLGLRLIYFSYDVKMKEKGDIPEGYSVSREKKERFSLILESASTNQTSMYLCASSLFGGELFFGEGSRLTVL.

The rearrangement uses TRBV5-1 and TRBJ1-1; D not certain. The CDR3 covers 13 residues. The V gene's germline CDR1 is SGHRS and CDR2 YFSETQ. The V end lost 1 base, the J end lost 3 bases, and 7 bases lay between the germline ends. CDR3: CASSLREDTEAFF. CDR3 in DNA: TGCGCCAGCAGCTTGAGAGAGGACACTGAAGCTTTCTTT.

The gene calls are TRBV2 and TRBJ2-1; D not resolved. The CDR3 has 13 amino acids. Trimming took off 8 bases at V and 0 bases at J, with 8 bases between the two ends. Germline CDR1 is SNHLY and CDR2 is FYNNEI. CDR3 nucleotide sequence: TGTGCCAGCTGGCTTAGCTCCTACAATGAGCAGTTCTTC. The encoded protein is CASWLSSYNEQFF.